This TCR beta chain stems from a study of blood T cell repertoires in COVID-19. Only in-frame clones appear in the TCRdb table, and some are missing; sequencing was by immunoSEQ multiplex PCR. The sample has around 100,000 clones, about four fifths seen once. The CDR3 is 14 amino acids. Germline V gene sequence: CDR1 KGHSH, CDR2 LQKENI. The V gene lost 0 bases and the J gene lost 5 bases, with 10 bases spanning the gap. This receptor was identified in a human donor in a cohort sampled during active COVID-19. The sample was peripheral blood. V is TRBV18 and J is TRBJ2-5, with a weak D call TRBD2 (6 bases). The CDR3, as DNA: TGTGCCAGCTCACCACCCAACGCGGGGGAGACCCAGTACTTC. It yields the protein CASSPPNAGETQYF.